In its sample, the clone carrying this TCR beta chain was seen a few times. Its antigen is undetermined. This record comes from a study of T cells after yellow fever vaccination. Background on the study: Fractions with few cells were prepared using SMART-Seq v4 Ultra Low Input.

Trimming cost V 0 bases and J 4 bases, with 17 bases left between them. The CDR3 has 17 residues. From germline, CDR1 is SGHTA and CDR2 FQGNSA. They built TCR cDNA with 5'RACE template switching, a step that put in a universal primer site and UMIs. TCRdb independently ran MiXCR on the 5' RACE reads; one entry per CDR3 protein. The sample carries some 500,000 distinct CDR3 sequences, approximately 15% recorded once. Overall study findings and caveats: The secondary response was weaker, and its peak arrived faster, on day 5 versus 15. Just a small share of clonotypes turned up in the CD4 compartment as well as the CD8 compartment.

V gene TRBV7-2 combines with J gene TRBJ2-3; D is perhaps TRBD2 (6 bases). The input for sequencing was PBMCs, taken on the day of the yellow fever booster vaccination. The origin of this receptor is a man between 25 and 39 years old who received the YFV17D yellow fever vaccine. CDR3 DNA sequence: TGTGCCAGCAGCTTAGCGAGCGGGCAGATTATATCAGATACGCAGTATTTT. It yields the protein CASSLASGQIISDTQYF.